This T cell receptor (beta chain) was recovered during a study of blood T cell repertoires in COVID-19. The CDR3 extends over 16 amino acids. CDR1 and CDR2 from the germline V gene are MGHRA and YSYEKL. V was clipped by 0 bases and J by 5 bases, with 15 bases between them. Method: immunoSEQ multiplex PCR; TCRdb's copy keeps in-frame clones and lacks some. The repertoire holds 180,000 or so clones, with 81% as singletons. Seattle patient enrollment occurred during active infection, with longitudinal follow-up thereafter. The chain links TRBV4-1 to TRBJ2-3; D gene ambiguous. The clonotype originates from a woman in her thirties or forties with COVID-19, enrolled during active disease. The sample taken for sequencing was peripheral blood. Written as DNA, the CDR3 is TGCGCCAGCAGCCAAGAAAGTCGTCGGTCGGGAGATACGCAGTATTTT. Protein product: CASSQESRRSGDTQYF.